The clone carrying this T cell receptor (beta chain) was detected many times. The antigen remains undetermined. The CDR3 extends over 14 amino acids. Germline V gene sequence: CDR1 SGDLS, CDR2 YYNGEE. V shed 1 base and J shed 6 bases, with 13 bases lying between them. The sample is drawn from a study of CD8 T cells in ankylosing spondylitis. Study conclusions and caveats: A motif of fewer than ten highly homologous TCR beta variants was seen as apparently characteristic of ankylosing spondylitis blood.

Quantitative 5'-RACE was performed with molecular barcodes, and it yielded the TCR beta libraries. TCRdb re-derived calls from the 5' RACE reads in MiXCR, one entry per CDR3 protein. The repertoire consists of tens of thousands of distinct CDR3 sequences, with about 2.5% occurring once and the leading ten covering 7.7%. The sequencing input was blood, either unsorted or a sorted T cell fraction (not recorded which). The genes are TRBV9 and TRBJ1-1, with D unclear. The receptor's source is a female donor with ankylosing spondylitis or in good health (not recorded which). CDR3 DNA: TGTGCCAGCAGCGTACAACCGGAGCGGTCTGAAGCTTTCTTT. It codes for CASSVQPERSEAFF.